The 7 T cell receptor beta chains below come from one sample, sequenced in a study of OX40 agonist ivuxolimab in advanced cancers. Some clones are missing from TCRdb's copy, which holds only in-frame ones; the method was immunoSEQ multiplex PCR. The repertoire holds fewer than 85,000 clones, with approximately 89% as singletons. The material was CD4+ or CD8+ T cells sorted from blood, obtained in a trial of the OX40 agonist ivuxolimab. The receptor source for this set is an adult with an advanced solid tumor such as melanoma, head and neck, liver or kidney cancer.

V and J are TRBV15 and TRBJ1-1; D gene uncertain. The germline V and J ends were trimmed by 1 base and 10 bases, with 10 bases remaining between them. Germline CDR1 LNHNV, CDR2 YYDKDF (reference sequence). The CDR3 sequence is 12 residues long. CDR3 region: CATSRAGLRAFF. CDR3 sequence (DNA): TGTGCCACCAGCAGAGCGGGCCTCAGAGCTTTCTTT.

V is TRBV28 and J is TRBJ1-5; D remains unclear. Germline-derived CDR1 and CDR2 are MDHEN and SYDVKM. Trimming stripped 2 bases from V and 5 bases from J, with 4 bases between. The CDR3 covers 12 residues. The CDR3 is CASSLGHQPQHF. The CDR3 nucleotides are TGTGCCAGCAGTTTAGGTCATCAGCCCCAGCATTTT.

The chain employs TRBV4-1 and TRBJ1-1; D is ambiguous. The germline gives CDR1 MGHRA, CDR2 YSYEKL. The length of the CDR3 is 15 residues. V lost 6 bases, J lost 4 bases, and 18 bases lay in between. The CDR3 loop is CASRRDGEILTEAFF. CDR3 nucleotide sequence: TGCGCCAGCAGGAGAGACGGGGAAATCCTCACTGAAGCTTTCTTT.

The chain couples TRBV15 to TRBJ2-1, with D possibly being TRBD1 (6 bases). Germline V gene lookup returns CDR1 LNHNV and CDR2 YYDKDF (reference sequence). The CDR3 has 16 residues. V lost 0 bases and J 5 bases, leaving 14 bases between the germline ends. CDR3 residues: CATSREGTRGDNEQFF. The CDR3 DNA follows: TGTGCCACCAGCAGAGAGGGGACAAGAGGGGACAATGAGCAGTTCTTC.

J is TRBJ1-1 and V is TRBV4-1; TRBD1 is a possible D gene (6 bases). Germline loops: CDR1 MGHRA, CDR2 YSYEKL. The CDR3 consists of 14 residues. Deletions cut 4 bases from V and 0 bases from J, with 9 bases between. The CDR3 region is CASSRNRVNTEAFF. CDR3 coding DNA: TGCGCCAGCAGCCGAAACAGGGTGAACACTGAAGCTTTCTTT.

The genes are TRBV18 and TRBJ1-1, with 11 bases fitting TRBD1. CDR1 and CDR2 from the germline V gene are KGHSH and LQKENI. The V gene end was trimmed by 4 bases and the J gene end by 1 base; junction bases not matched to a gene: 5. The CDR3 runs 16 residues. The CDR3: CASSRGQGAPNTEAFF. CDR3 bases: TGTGCCAGCTCACGTGGACAGGGGGCGCCGAACACTGAAGCTTTCTTT.

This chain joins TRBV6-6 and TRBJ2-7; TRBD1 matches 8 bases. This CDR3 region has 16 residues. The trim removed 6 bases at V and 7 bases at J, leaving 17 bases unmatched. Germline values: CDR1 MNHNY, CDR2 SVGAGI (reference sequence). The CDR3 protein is CASSPQPPQGAREQYF. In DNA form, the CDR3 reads TGTGCCAGCAGCCCCCAACCCCCGCAGGGGGCTAGGGAGCAGTACTTC.